This paragraph covers one T cell receptor (beta chain) sequence. Its antigen is not known. This entry is derived from a study of T cells in localized non-small cell lung cancer. Whole-study findings and limits: Longer overall survival was seen with higher T cell density measured in blood. Adjacent uninvolved lung tissue had the highest T cell clonality, exceeding tumor. Heterogeneity is still possible, as just one tumor region was sequenced. Appearances in adjacent lung were noted for a median approximately 61 of the top 100 tumor clones.

Here immunoSEQ multiplex PCR was the method, and the copy in TCRdb shows in-frame clones only, minus some. The top ten clones hold more than 6% of a sample with 26,000 or so clones, 87% of them seen once. This TCR was recovered from a male donor older than 55 with stage I lung adenocarcinoma. Sequenced material: peripheral blood, taken before any cancer treatment.

CDR3 residues: CASSQELTTPKNIQYF. CDR3 in DNA: TGCGCCAGCAGCCAAGAGCTTACCACCCCCAAAAACATTCAGTACTTC. The genes are TRBV4-3 and TRBJ2-4, with D unclear. Between the trimmed V and J ends, which lost 0 bases and 2 bases, there was a span of 11 bases. CDR1 is LGHNA, CDR2 YSLEER, per germline. CDR3 length equals 16 residues.